The TCR beta chain described here comes from a study of human T cells and chemical hapten exposure. As processed by the authors: From roughly 23,000 to 640,000 TCRs were found per sample, with a median of about 96,000. Using its own MiXCR run on the RACE reads, TCRdb lists one record per CDR3 protein. TCRdb, not the original authors, processed these V and J calls. The sample lists approximately 260,000 distinct CDR3 sequences; roughly 7.4% were seen once. Time point in this sample: pre-sensitization, week 0. Noted treatment: therapeutic diphenylcyclopropenone sensitization with weekly scalp DPC. The sequence derives from a young man with alopecia areata. Some clones in this sample may be carry-over from other donors' samples. Here the sequenced sample was whole blood, taken in connection with sensitization to the hapten diphenylcyclopropenone (DPC).

The CDR3 protein is CASKDTANTGELFF. The CDR3 nucleotides read TGTGCCAGCAAGGACACTGCGAACACCGGGGAGCTGTTTTTT. The chain employs TRBV3-1 and TRBJ2-2; possible D gene TRBD1, 5 bases. CDR1 is LGHDT and CDR2 is YNNKEL in the germline V gene (reference sequence). This CDR3 region has 14 residues. Trimming cost V 7 bases and J 0 bases, with 9 bases left between them.